This T cell receptor beta chain originates from a study of radiation and T cells in renal cell carcinoma. About the research overall: Nephrectomy followed 15 Gy stereotactic body radiation by 4 weeks. Study-wide results and caveats: From baseline, blood top tumor clonotypes peaked at 2 weeks post-radiation.

Time point reported: blood 2 weeks post-SBRT. Treatment described: 15 Gy SBRT to primary tumor, nephrectomy 4 weeks later. After SBRT, blood was collected at 2 and 4 weeks, plus baseline. This renal cell carcinoma was of the clear cell type. Sequenced by immunoSEQ multiplex PCR; TCRdb stores in-frame clones only, minus some. Among about 150,000 clones listed, roughly 86% were seen once. About this clone itself: The antigen is unknown.

The V end was cut by 7 bases, the J end by 0 bases, with 10 bases between. Germline-derived CDR1 and CDR2 are MNHEY and SVGAGI. This CDR3 spans 14 amino acids. The sequence came from a woman in her 50s with renal cell carcinoma. The rearrangement joins TRBV6-5 to TRBJ1-5, with D uncertain. This specimen was blood, taken from a patient whose treatment included radiotherapy and nephrectomy. The CDR3 nucleotides read TGTGCCAGCAAGGCGGCAGATAGCAATCAGCCCCAGCATTTT. Its translation is CASKAADSNQPQHF.